Each of the 19 T cell receptor beta chains below was sequenced from the same sample in a study of T cell responses to AZD1222 COVID-19 vaccine. Data came from immunoSEQ multiplex PCR; TCRdb stores just in-frame clones and leaves some out. The sample shows approximately 130,000 clones, roughly 93% of them seen only once. The material was peripheral blood, obtained on day 0 of AZD1222 vaccination. These receptors originate from an adult in good health.

The rearrangement links TRBV7-2 to TRBJ2-7; TRBD2 matches 14 bases. This CDR3 spans 15 amino acids. Germline V gene data show CDR1 as SGHTA and CDR2 as FQGNSA. Trimming at V came to 5 bases and at J to 6 bases, leaving 6 bases not matched to a gene. In DNA form, the CDR3 reads TGTGCCAGCAGCAAGGGACTAGCGGGAGTATCCGAGCAGTACTTC. Its protein is CASSKGLAGVSEQYF.

This clone was recorded only once. The V gene is TRBV15, the J gene TRBJ2-7, with a weak D call TRBD1 (5 bases). Trimming shortened V by 4 bases and J by 4 bases, and 17 bases separated the two germline ends. The V gene's germline CDR1 is LNHNV and CDR2 YYDKDF (reference sequence). The CDR3 runs 15 residues. The CDR3: CATSTHVGQGYEQYF. CDR3 nucleotide sequence: TGTGCCACCAGCACCCACGTAGGCCAGGGTTACGAGCAGTACTTC.

The sample holds one count of this clone. This rearrangement joins TRBV28 to TRBJ2-7; possibly TRBD2 for D (6 bases). V was cut by 2 bases and J by 1 base, with 24 bases left in between. Germline V gene data show CDR1 as MDHEN and CDR2 as SYDVKM. The CDR3 extends over 19 amino acids. CDR3 DNA sequence: TGTGCCAGCAGTTTAATTTTGACGTGGCAGGCCGGACTATCCTACGAGCAGTACTTC. This encodes CASSLILTWQAGLSYEQYF.

This clone was seen only a few times. At one boundary the junction diverges from the germline segment, which might be a read error. This sequence joins TRBV7-7 and TRBJ2-3; 14 bases align to TRBD2. Per germline, CDR1 SSHAT and CDR2 FNYEAQ (reference sequence). This CDR3 comprises 18 residues. The DNA of the CDR3 is TGTGCTAGCAGCCCTGGGGGGACTAGCGGGAGCAGGACAGATACGCAGTATTTT. Residues: CASSPGGTSGSRTDTQYF.

The genes are TRBV28 and TRBJ1-5; D remains ambiguous. V lost 3 bases to trimming and J lost 5 bases, with 8 bases between them. CDR3 length: 13 amino acids. CDR1 and CDR2 from the germline V gene are MDHEN and SYDVKM. The CDR3 here is CASSLHKHQPQHF. In DNA, the CDR3 is TGTGCCAGCAGTTTGCACAAACATCAGCCCCAGCATTTT. The whole variable domain, filled in from reference TRBV28 and TRBJ1-5, reads DVKVTQSSRYLVKRTGEKVFLECVQDMDHENMFWYRQDPGLGLRLIYFSYDVKMKEKGDIPEGYSVSREKKERFSLILESASTNQTSMYLCASSLHKHQPQHFGDGTRLSIL.

The V call is TRBV19, the J call TRBJ1-6; no clear D. The CDR3 sequence is 16 residues long. The V end was cut by 2 bases, the J end by 10 bases, with 18 bases between. Per germline, CDR1 LNHDA and CDR2 SQIVND (reference sequence). The DNA for the CDR3 is TGTGCCAGTAGTATATCCCCCTCTCCGCGTGGATCACCCCTCCACTTT. Its translation is CASSISPSPRGSPLHF.

The chain employs TRBV28 and TRBJ1-5, with D hard to call. Per the germline V gene, CDR1 is MDHEN and CDR2 is SYDVKM. Trimming shortened V by 7 bases and J by 4 bases, and 11 bases separated the two germline ends. The CDR3 loop spans 13 amino acids. CDR3 DNA sequence: TGTGCCAGCATAGGCATCCGGAATCAGCCCCAGCATTTT. Its protein product is CASIGIRNQPQHF.

The rearrangement links TRBV6-5 to TRBJ1-4; 7 bases align to TRBD1. Trimming cost V 6 bases and J 10 bases; bases outside gene matches: 8. CDR1 and CDR2 from the germline V gene are MNHEY and SVGAGI. This CDR3 has 13 amino acids. The DNA for the CDR3 is TGTGCCAGCAGCCGGTCCAGGGGGGGAAAACTGTTTTTT. Translation: CASSRSRGGKLFF.

The chain carries TRBV19 and TRBJ1-1; D not resolved. The germline gives CDR1 LNHDA, CDR2 SQIVND (reference sequence). V was cut by 9 bases and J by 3 bases, with 14 bases left in between. The CDR3 covers 13 residues. The CDR3 DNA reads as TGTGCCAGCGCCTTTTCGAAAGACACTGAAGCTTTCTTT. Translation gives CASAFSKDTEAFF. The full variable domain, in which reference TRBV19 and TRBJ1-1 provide the parts outside the CDR3, is DGGITQSPKYLFRKEGQNVTLSCEQNLNHDAMYWYRQDPGQGLRLIYYSQIVNDFQKGDIAEGYSVSREKKESFPLTVTSAQKNPTAFYLCASAFSKDTEAFFGQGTRLTVV.

The V call is TRBV13, the J call TRBJ1-6, with D hard to call. This CDR3 has 15 residues. V lost 0 bases, J lost 9 bases, and 12 bases lay in between. Germline V gives CDR1 PRHDT, CDR2 FYEKMQ (reference sequence). The CDR3 loop is CASSLGIYDGSPLHF. The CDR3 DNA sequence: TGTGCCAGCAGCTTAGGGATCTACGACGGTTCACCCCTCCACTTT.

This clone was counted once. The V gene is TRBV27, the J gene TRBJ1-1; D is uncertain. The CDR3 sequence is 15 residues long. With 2 bases removed from V and 4 bases from J, the gap between germline ends came to 14 bases. Germline V gene sequence: CDR1 MNHEY, CDR2 SMNVEV (reference sequence). DNA for the CDR3: TGTGCCAGCAGTTTACTGAGGGCGCGCCGCACTGAAGCTTTCTTT. Amino acid sequence: CASSLLRARRTEAFF.

In its sample, this clone was seen once. The chain recombines TRBV19 with TRBJ1-2, with 7 positions matching TRBD1. V was pared by 6 bases and J by 0 bases, with 4 bases of the junction left unmatched. The CDR3 length is 14 residues. CDR1 and CDR2 (germline): LNHDA, SQIVND (reference sequence). CDR3 protein: CASSPGQSNYGYTF. CDR3 nucleotide sequence: TGTGCCAGTAGCCCGGGACAGTCTAACTATGGCTACACCTTC. Full variable domain (missing parts from reference TRBV19 and TRBJ1-2): DGGITQSPKYLFRKEGQNVTLSCEQNLNHDAMYWYRQDPGQGLRLIYYSQIVNDFQKGDIAEGYSVSREKKESFPLTVTSAQKNPTAFYLCASSPGQSNYGYTFGSGTRLTVV.

The genes are TRBV13 and TRBJ2-3, with TRBD2 matching over 10 bases. Germline CDR1 and CDR2: PRHDT and FYEKMQ (reference sequence). V lost 2 bases to trimming and J lost 4 bases; unmatched junction nucleotides: 18. The CDR3 covers 20 residues. The CDR3 bases are TGTGCCAGCAGCTTATTGGTGGGTCCGCTAGCGGGAGTTCTCGCAGATACGCAGTATTTT. Protein sequence: CASSLLVGPLAGVLADTQYF. Full variable domain (remainder filled in from reference TRBV13 and TRBJ2-3): AAGVIQSPRHLIKEKRETATLKCYPIPRHDTVYWYQQGPGQDPQFLISFYEKMQSDKGSIPDRFSAQQFSDYHSELNMSSLELGDSALYFCASSLLVGPLAGVLADTQYFGPGTRLTVL.

The V and J genes are TRBV7-3 and TRBJ1-1; D may be TRBD1 (5 bases). Germline-derived CDR1 and CDR2 are SGHTA and FQGTGA. V shed 6 bases and J shed 1 base, with 6 bases lying between them. The CDR3 covers 12 residues. CDR3 nucleotide sequence: TGTGCCAGCAGTCAGGGGAACACTGAAGCTTTCTTT. Its translation: CASSQGNTEAFF.

In this sample, this clone turned up once. V and J are TRBV5-4 and TRBJ1-1; D gene unclear. The V gene lost 4 bases and the J gene lost 6 bases, with 13 bases spanning the gap. This CDR3 contains 13 residues. Germline loops: CDR1 SGHNT, CDR2 YYREEE (reference sequence). Here the CDR3 reads CASSPEVAPEAFF. The CDR3, as DNA: TGTGCCAGCAGCCCTGAGGTCGCTCCTGAAGCTTTCTTT.

V usage is TRBV2 and J usage is TRBJ1-2; D gene uncertain. Trimming left V 6 bases short and J 8 bases short, with 16 bases between. CDR1 is SNHLY, CDR2 FYNNEI, per germline. CDR3 length: 13 residues. CDR3 in amino acids: CASSLGPLEGYTF. The CDR3 DNA follows: TGTGCCAGCAGCCTGGGTCCTTTGGAGGGCTACACCTTC.

The chain links TRBV12-3 or TRBV12-4 to TRBJ1-1, with D unresolved. This CDR3 is built from 13 residues. The V end lost 1 base, the J end lost 8 bases, and 11 bases lay between the germline ends. CDR3 protein: CASSLVAGVEAFF. The CDR3 DNA is TGTGCCAGCAGTTTAGTTGCAGGAGTCGAAGCTTTCTTT.

The V and J genes are TRBV5-5 and TRBJ2-5, with D tentatively TRBD1 or TRBD2 (6 bases each). With 4 bases removed from V and 4 bases from J, the gap between germline ends came to 11 bases. This CDR3 comprises 13 residues. Per germline, CDR1 SGHKS and CDR2 YYEKEE (reference sequence). CDR3 amino acids: CASSPGAGETQYF. As DNA, the CDR3 is TGTGCCAGCAGCCCGGGGGCCGGAGAGACCCAGTACTTC.

V and J are TRBV28 and TRBJ1-5, with a weak D call TRBD1 (5 bases). Per germline, CDR1 MDHEN and CDR2 SYDVKM. Trimming removed 2 bases from V and 7 bases from J, with 12 bases in between. This CDR3 contains 14 residues. CDR3 nucleotide sequence: TGTGCCAGCAGTTTACAGGGCCCTGGGCAGCCCCAGCATTTT. It specifies CASSLQGPGQPQHF.